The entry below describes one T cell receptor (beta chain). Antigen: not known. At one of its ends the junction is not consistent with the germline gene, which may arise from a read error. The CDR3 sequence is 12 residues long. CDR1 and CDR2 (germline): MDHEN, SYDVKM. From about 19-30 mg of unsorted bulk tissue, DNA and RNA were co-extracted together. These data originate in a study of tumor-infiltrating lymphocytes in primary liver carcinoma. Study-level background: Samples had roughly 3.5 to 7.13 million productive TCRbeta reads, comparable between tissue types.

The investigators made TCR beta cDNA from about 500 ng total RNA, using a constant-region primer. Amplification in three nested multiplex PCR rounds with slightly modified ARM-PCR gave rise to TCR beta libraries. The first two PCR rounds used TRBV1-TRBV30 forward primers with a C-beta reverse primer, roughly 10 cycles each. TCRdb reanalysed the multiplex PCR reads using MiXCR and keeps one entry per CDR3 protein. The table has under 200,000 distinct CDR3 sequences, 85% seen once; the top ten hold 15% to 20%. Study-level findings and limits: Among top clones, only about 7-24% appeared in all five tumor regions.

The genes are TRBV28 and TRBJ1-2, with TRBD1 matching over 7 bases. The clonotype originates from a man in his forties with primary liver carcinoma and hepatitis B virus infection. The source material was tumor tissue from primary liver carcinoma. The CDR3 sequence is CATADRCYGYTF. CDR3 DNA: TGTGCCACCGCGGACAGGTGCTATGGCTACACTTTC.